This T cell receptor beta chain was obtained from a study of T cells in Graves' hyperthyroidism and ophthalmopathy. Deletions cut 1 base from V and 5 bases from J, with 7 bases between. The CDR3 sequence is 13 residues long. Germline CDR1 reads SGHAT; CDR2 reads FQNNGV. This clonotype was observed many times. From RNA transcripts, TCR beta CDR3 regions were amplified. The HTBI primer set drove a first-round RT-PCR of the TCR CDR3. Each CDR3 protein gets one entry after TCRdb re-called the multiplex PCR reads with MiXCR. There are some 400,000 distinct CDR3 sequences in the sample; approximately 15% occur only once, and more than 20% lies in the top ten.

The TCR comes from a man aged 25-45 years with Graves' hyperthyroidism that later progressed to Graves' ophthalmopathy. The rearrangement uses TRBV11-2 and TRBJ2-3, with D unresolved. What was sequenced was blood. The CDR3: CASSLGYRDTQYF. CDR3 bases: TGTGCCAGCAGCTTAGGGTACCGAGATACGCAGTATTTT. The full variable domain, in which reference TRBV11-2 and TRBJ2-3 provide the parts outside the CDR3, is EAGVAQSPRYKIIEKRQSVAFWCNPISGHATLYWYQQILGQGPKLLIQFQNNGVVDDSQLPKDRFSAERLKGVDSTLKIQPAKLEDSAVYLCASSLGYRDTQYFGPGTRLTVL.